The subject of this entry is one T cell receptor beta chain. The sample belongs to a study of regulatory T cells in long-lasting Graves disease. The germline V gene encodes CDR1 DFQATT and CDR2 SNEGSKA (reference sequence). This CDR3 has 12 residues. V lost 5 bases and J lost 11, with 17 bases in between. Relying on iRepertoire HTBI primers and Arm-PCR of CDR3 regions, the team built TCR beta libraries. TCRdb re-analysed the multiplex PCR reads in MiXCR, keeping a single row per CDR3 protein. The table includes some 600,000 distinct CDR3 sequences, 16% detected once. The time point is: newly diagnosed GD, antithyroid drugs for less than 3 months. Making the TCR library involved RNA that had been extracted from PBMCs. The same specimen was also included in a second study, on T cells in Graves' hyperthyroidism and ophthalmopathy. According to that study: Patients having uncontrolled infection, another autoimmune disease, pregnancy or lactation were not included.

The chain employs TRBV20-1 and TRBJ2-3; possible D gene TRBD2, 6 bases. Sequences were derived from peripheral blood mononuclear cells (PBMCs), sampled at new diagnosis, from a patient treated with antithyroid drugs. This TCR was sampled from a man younger than 35 with Graves disease. CDR3 sequence: CSAPLAGTRQYF. The DNA of the CDR3 is TGCAGTGCTCCCCTTGCGGGGACTCGGCAGTATTTT.